The text below deals with one T cell receptor beta chain. This sample was taken from a study of CD8 T cells in Susac syndrome. The CDR3 covers 15 residues. The germline V gene encodes CDR1 SGHTA and CDR2 FQGTGA. The trim removed 2 bases at V and 9 bases at J, leaving 6 bases unmatched. The multiple sclerosis controls were treatment-naive patients affected by stable or active relapsing-remitting disease. The TEMRA cells underwent FACS enrichment, while the CD8+ and CD4+ T cells underwent negative isolation. Random hexamers were used to reverse transcribe an amount of about 0.45 to 1 ug RNA. Multiplex PCR with immunoSEQ amplified the TCR beta CDR3 across 54 Vbeta and 13 Jbeta. One entry per CDR3 protein results from TCRdb running MiXCR on the immunoSEQ multiplex PCR reads. The top ten hold 0.065% to 0.08% of the sample, which has some 260,000 distinct CDR3 sequences, around 93% seen once.

This sequence joins TRBV7-3 and TRBJ1-6; TRBD1 agrees at 8 bases. Sequenced material: CD4+ T cells from PBMCs. This TCR was recovered from a human donor with multiple sclerosis. Here the CDR3 reads CASSLRRQGSSPLHF. In DNA form, the CDR3 reads TGTGCCAGCAGCTTACGAAGACAGGGGAGTTCACCCCTCCACTTT.